This entry is about one T cell receptor beta chain. These data are taken from a study of glioma-infiltrating T cells after dendritic cell vaccination. The overall study: Treatment, given 2003 to 2012, was autologous tumor lysate-pulsed dendritic cell vaccination.

Germline lookup yields CDR1 MNHNY and CDR2 SVGAGI (reference sequence). V lost 2 bases, J lost 6 bases, and 4 bases stayed unmatched. This CDR3 contains 15 residues. The PCR used 60 V beta and 13 J beta primers. Here immunoSEQ multiplex PCR was the method, and the copy in TCRdb shows in-frame clones only, minus some. Among about 67,000 clones listed, 81% were seen once. The receptor comes from a human donor with glioblastoma. The sequencing here drew on blood, taken before dendritic cell vaccination. V gene TRBV6-6 combines with J gene TRBJ1-6; 7 nucleotides match TRBD1. The CDR3 region has the DNA TGTGCCAGCAGTTACAAGGGACAGCCTAATTCACCCCTCCACTTT. As protein: CASSYKGQPNSPLHF.